This T cell receptor beta chain was captured in a study of blood T cell repertoires in COVID-19. Clones were read by immunoSEQ multiplex PCR, and TCRdb kept only the in-frame ones, dropping some. Among roughly 280,000 clones listed, around 89% were seen once. Each participant's cohort was designated according to participant-reported clinical history. Recovered Cohort 3 donors showed two negative PCRs, clearance, or symptom resolution. Germline V gene sequence: CDR1 MDHEN, CDR2 SYDVKM. The CDR3 sequence is 14 residues long. The V end lost 5 bases, the J end lost 5 bases, and 12 bases lay between the germline ends.

The V and J genes are TRBV28 and TRBJ1-4, with a weak D call TRBD1 (6 bases). The specimen sequenced was PBMCs or T cells enriched from blood (not recorded which). The receptor was isolated from a woman under 30 who had recovered from COVID-19. CDR3 bases: TGTGCCAGCAGTCCTGGACAGATGAATGAAAAACTGTTTTTT. Protein product: CASSPGQMNEKLFF.